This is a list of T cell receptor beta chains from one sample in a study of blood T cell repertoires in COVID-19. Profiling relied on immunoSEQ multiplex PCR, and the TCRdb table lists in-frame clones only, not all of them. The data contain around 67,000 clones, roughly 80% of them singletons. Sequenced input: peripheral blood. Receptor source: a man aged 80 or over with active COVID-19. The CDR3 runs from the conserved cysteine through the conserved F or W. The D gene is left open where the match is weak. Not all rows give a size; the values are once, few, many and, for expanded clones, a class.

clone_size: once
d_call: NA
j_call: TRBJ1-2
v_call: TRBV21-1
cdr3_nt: TGTGCCAGCAGCAAAGCTGGGCTCAACCACTATGGCTACACCTTC
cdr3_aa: CASSKAGLNHYGYTF

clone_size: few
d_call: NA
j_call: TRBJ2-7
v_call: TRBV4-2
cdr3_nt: TGTGCCAGCAGCCAAGCCTTCCAGTCCTCCTACGAGCAGTACTTC
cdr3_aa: CASSQAFQSSYEQYF

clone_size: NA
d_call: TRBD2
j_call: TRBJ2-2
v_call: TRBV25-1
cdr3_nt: TGTGCCAGCAGTGAAACGGTAGCGGGGCCTAACACCGGGGAGCTGTTTTTT
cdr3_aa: CASSETVAGPNTGELFF

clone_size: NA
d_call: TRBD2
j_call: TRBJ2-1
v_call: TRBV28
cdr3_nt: TGTGCCAGCAGTTATCCACTCGGGACTAGCGGGTCCGGATGGGGCGAGCAGTTCTTC
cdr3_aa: CASSYPLGTSGSGWGEQFF

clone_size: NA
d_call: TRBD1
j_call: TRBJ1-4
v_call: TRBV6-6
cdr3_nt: TGTGCCAGCAGACCCGGACAGGGTCATGAAAAACTGTTTTTT
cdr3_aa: CASRPGQGHEKLFF

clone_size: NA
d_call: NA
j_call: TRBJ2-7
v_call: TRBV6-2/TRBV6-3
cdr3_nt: TGTGCCAGCAGTCCGCGGAGCTACGAGCAGTACTTC
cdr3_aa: CASSPRSYEQYF

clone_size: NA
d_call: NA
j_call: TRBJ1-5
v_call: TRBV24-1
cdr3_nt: TGTGCCACCAGTGAAGGAGGCCCGTTTCAGCCCCAGCATTTT
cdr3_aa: CATSEGGPFQPQHF

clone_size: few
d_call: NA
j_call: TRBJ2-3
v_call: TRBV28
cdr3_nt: TGTGCCAGAGGGGTCCCGAGGAAACCTAGCACAGATACGCAGTATTTT
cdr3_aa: CARGVPRKPSTDTQYF

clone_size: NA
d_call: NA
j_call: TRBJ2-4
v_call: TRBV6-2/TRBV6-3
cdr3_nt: TGTGCCAGCAGCCCGGACGGGGGTTCCCTAGCCAAAAACATTCAGTACTTC
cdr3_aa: CASSPDGGSLAKNIQYF

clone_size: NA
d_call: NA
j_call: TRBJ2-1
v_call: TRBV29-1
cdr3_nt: TGCAGCGCTGAAGGGTTCGAGGTTAATGAGCAGTTCTTC
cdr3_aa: CSAEGFEVNEQFF

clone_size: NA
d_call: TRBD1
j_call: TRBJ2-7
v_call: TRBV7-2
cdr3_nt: TGTGCCAGCAAAATGGACAGGAAGACCTACGAGCAGTACTTC
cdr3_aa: CASKMDRKTYEQYF

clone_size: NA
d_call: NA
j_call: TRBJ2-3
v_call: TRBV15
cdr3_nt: TGTGCCACCAGCAGCAGGCAACCTAGCACAGATACGCAGTATTTT
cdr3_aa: CATSSRQPSTDTQYF

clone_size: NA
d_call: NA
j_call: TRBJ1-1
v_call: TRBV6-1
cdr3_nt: TGTGCCAGCAGTGCCCACACCGGGGGTTTTGGCACTGAAGCTTTCTTT
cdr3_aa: CASSAHTGGFGTEAFF

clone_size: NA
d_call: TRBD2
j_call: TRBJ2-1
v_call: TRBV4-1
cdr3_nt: TGCGCCAGCAGCCACCTTCCCGGGACTAGCGGGGGGCCCTACAATGAGCAGTTCTTC
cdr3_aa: CASSHLPGTSGGPYNEQFF

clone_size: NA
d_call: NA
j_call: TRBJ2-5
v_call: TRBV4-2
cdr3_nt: TGTGCCAGCAGCCAGTTGGGAGACGAAAAGACCCAGTACTTC
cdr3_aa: CASSQLGDEKTQYF

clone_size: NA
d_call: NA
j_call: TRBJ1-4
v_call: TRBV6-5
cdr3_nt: TGTGCCAGCAGTCCCCAGGGCCGACCCGAAAAACTGTTTTTT
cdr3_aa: CASSPQGRPEKLFF

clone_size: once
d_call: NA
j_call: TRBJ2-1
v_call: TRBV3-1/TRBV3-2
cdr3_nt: TGTGCCAGCAGCCAGATACAGGGTAATAACCAGTTCTTC
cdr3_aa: CASSQIQGNNQFF

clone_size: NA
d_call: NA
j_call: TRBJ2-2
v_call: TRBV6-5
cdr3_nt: TGTGCCAGCAGCTACACTAGGGCCGGGGAGCTGTTTTTT
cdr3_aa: CASSYTRAGELFF

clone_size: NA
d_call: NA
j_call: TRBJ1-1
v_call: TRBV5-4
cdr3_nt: TGTGCCAGCAGCTTCCCGGGGGAGAACACTGAAGCTTTCTTT
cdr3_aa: CASSFPGENTEAFF

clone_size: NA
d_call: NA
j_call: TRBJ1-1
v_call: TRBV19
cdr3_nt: TGTGCCAGTAGTACGGGTATGAACACTGAAGCTTTCTTT
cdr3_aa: CASSTGMNTEAFF

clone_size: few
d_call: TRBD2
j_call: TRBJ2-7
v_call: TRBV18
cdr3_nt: TGTGCCAGCTCACCACGATCGGCTAGCGGGGGCACTGGAGAGCAGTACTTC
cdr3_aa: CASSPRSASGGTGEQYF

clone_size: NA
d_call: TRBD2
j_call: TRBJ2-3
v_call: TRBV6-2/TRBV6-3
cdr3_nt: TGTGCCAGCAGCCCTAGCGGGAGTTGGGGAAGCACGCAGTATTTT
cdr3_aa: CASSPSGSWGSTQYF

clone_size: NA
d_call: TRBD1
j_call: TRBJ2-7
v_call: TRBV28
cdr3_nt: TGTGCCAGCAGTGCTCCGGGACAGGCGAACTACGAGCAGTACTTC
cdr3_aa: CASSAPGQANYEQYF

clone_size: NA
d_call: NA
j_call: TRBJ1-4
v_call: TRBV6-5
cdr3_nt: TGTGCCAGCAGACAACCAGGGGTGGGTGAAAAACTGTTTTTT
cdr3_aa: CASRQPGVGEKLFF

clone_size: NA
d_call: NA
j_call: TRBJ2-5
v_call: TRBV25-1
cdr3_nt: TGTGCCAGCAGTGGGGGGGTCGAATCCCAAGAGACCCAGTACTTC
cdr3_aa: CASSGGVESQETQYF

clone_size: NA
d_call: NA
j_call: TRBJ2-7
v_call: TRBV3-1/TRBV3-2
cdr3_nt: TGTGCCAGCAGCCGCCGGGGAGGAACCTACGAGCAGTACTTC
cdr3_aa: CASSRRGGTYEQYF

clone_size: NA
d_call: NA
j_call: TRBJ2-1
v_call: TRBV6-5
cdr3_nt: TGTGCCAGCAGTTCCCAAGGACAGTACAATGAGCAGTTCTTC
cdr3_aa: CASSSQGQYNEQFF

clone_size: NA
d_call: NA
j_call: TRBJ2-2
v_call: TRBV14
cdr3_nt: TGTGCCAGCAGCCTTCAGGGGAACACCGGGGAGCTGTTTTTT
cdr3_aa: CASSLQGNTGELFF

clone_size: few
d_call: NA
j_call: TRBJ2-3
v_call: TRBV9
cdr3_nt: TGTGCCAGCAGCGTAGGGCCCAGCACAGATACGCAGTATTTT
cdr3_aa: CASSVGPSTDTQYF

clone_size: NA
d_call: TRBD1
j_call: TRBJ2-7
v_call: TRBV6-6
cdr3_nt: TGTGCCAGCAGTCCTCCGGGACAGGGGACCTACGAGCAGTACTTC
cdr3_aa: CASSPPGQGTYEQYF

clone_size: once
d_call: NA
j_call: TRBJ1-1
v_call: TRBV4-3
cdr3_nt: TGCGCCAGCAGCCAAGTGAGGGAGACTGAAGCTTTCTTT
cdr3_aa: CASSQVRETEAFF

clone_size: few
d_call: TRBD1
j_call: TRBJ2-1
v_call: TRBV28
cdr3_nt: TGTGCCAGCAGTCCCCGACAGGGGGGTAGATACAATGAGCAGTTCTTC
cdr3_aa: CASSPRQGGRYNEQFF

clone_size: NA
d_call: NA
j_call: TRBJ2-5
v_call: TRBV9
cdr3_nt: TGTGCCAGCAGCATAGGGGCAGGGAGGGGGCAAGAGACCCAGTACTTC
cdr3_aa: CASSIGAGRGQETQYF

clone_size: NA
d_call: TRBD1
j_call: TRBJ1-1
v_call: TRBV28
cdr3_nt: TGTGCCAGCAGTTATCAAGGGGGCAGGGGTGAAGCTTTCTTT
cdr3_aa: CASSYQGGRGEAFF

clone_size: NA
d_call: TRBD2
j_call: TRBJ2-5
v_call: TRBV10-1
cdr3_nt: TGCGCCAGCAGTGTACCCACCTGCGGGGGACAAGAGACCCAGTACTTC
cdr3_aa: CASSVPTCGGQETQYF

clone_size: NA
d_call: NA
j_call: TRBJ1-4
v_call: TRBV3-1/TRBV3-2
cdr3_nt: TGTGCCAGCAGCCCCCCCGGGTGGGGAGGTGAAAAACTGTTTTTT
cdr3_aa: CASSPPGWGGEKLFF

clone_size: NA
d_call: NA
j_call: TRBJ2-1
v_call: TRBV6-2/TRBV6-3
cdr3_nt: TGTGCCAGCAGTCCCCGGTTGACAGTCGCCAATGAGCAGTTCTTC
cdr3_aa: CASSPRLTVANEQFF

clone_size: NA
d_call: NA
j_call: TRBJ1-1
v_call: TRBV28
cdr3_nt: TGTCCTAGTAGAGACACTGAAGCTTTCTTT
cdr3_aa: CPSRDTEAFF

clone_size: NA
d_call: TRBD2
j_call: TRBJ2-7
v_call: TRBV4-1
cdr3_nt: TGCGCCAGCAGCCAAGTCGTAGCGGGCAAGCAGTACTTC
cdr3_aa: CASSQVVAGKQYF

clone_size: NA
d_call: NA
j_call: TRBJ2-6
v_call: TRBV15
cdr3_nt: TGTGCCACCGACGGGGGAGATTCTGGGGCCAACGTCCTGACTTTC
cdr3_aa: CATDGGDSGANVLTF

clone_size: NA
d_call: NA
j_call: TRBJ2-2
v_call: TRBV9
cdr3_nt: TGTGCCAGCAGCGGAAGGGGCTTGAACACCGGGGAGCTGTTTTTT
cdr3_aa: CASSGRGLNTGELFF

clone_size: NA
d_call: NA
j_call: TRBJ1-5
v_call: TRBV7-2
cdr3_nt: TGTGCCAGCAGCTTTGTAGGGGCAGGTCAGCCCCAGCATTTT
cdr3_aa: CASSFVGAGQPQHF

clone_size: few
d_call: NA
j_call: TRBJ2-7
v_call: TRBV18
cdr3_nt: TGTGCCAGCTCACCCGGGTCGGGCTACGAGCAGTACTTC
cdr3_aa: CASSPGSGYEQYF

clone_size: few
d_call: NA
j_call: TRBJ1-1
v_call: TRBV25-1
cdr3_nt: TGTGCCAGCAGTGATGGGGGGATTCGTAAAGCTTTCTTT
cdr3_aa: CASSDGGIRKAFF

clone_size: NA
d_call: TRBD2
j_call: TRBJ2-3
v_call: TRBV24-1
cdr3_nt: TGTGCCACCAGTGATTCCGGGACTAGCGGGGGGATGAGCACAGATACGCAGTATTTT
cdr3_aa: CATSDSGTSGGMSTDTQYF

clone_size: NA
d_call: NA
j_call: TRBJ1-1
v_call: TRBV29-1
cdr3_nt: TGCAGCGCCCTCGAGGGGGACACTGAAGCTTTCTTT
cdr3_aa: CSALEGDTEAFF